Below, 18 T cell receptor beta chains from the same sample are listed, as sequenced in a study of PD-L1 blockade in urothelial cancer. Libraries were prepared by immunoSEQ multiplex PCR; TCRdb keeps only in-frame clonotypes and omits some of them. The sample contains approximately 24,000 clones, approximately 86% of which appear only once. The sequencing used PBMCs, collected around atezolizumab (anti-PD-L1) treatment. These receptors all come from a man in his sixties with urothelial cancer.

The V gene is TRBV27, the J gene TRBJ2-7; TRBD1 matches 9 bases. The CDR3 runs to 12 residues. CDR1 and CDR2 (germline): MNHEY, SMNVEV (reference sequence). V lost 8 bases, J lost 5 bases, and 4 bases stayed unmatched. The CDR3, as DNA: TGTGCCAGCGGGACAGGGTGGAACGAGCAGTACTTC. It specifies CASGTGWNEQYF.

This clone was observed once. The CDR3 sequence is CALGQGAGGELFF. The CDR3 DNA follows: TGTGCTCTTGGACAGGGGGCGGGAGGGGAGCTGTTTTTT. V is TRBV10-3 and J is TRBJ2-2; 11 bases match TRBD1. Germline V gives CDR1 ENHRY, CDR2 SYGVKD. This CDR3 region has 13 residues.

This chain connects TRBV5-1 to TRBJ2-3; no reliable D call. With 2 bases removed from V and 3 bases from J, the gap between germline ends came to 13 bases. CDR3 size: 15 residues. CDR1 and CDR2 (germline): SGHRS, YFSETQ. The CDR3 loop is CASSLSPLETDTQYF. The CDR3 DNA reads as TGCGCCAGCAGCTTAAGTCCCTTGGAGACAGATACGCAGTATTTT.

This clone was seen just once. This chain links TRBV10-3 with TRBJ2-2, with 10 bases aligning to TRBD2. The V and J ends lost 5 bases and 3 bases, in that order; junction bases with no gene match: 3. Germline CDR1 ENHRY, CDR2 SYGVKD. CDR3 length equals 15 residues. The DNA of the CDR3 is TGTGCCATCAGTCCGACTAGCGGGTACACCGGGGAGCTGTTTTTT. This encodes CAISPTSGYTGELFF.

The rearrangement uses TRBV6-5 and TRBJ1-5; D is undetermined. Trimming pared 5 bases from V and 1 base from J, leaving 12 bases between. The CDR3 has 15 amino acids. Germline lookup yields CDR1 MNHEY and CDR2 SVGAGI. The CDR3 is CASSGLDKSNQPQHF. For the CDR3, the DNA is TGTGCCAGCAGTGGGCTCGACAAGAGCAATCAGCCCCAGCATTTT.

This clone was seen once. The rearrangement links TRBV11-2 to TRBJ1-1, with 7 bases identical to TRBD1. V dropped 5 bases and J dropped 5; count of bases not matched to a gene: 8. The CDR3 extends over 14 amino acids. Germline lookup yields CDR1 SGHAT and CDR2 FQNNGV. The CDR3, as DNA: TGTGCCAGCAGCGAACAGGGGATCGGGACTGAAGCTTTCTTT. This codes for CASSEQGIGTEAFF.

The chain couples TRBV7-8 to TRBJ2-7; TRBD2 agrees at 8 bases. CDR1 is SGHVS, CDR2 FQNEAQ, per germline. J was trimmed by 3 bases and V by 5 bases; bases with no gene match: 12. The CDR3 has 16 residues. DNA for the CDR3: TGTGCCAGCAGCACTCAGGCCATAGCGGGGAACTACGAGCAGTACTTC. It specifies CASSTQAIAGNYEQYF.

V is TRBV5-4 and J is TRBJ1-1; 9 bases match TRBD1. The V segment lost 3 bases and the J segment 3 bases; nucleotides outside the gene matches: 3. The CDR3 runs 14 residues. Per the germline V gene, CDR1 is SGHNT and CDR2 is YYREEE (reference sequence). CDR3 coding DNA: TGTGCCAGCAGCTCCGGGACAGGGTACACTGAAGCTTTCTTT. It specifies CASSSGTGYTEAFF. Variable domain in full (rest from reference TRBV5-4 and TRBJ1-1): ETGVTQSPTHLIKTRGQQVTLRCSSQSGHNTVSWYQQALGQGPQFIFQYYREEENGRGNFPPRFSGLQFPNYSSELNVNALELDDSALYLCASSSGTGYTEAFFGQGTRLTVV.

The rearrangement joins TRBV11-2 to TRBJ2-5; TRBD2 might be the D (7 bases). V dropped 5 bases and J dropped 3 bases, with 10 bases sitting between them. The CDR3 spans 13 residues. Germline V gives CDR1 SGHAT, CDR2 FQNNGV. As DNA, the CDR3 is TGTGCCAGCAGCCAGGGGAGGGAAGAGACCCAGTACTTC. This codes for CASSQGREETQYF.

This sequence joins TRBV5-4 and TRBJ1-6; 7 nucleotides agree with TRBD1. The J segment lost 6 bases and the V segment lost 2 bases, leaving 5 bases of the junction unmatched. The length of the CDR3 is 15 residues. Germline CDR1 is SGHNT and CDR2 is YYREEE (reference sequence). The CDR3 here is CASSFRTGGNSPLHF. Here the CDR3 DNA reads TGTGCCAGCAGCTTTAGGACAGGTGGTAATTCACCCCTCCACTTT.

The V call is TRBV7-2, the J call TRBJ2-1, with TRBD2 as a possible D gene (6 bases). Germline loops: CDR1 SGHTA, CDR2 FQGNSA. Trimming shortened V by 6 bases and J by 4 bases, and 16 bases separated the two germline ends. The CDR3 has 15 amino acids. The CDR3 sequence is CASRRMAGPYNEQFF. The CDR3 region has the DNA TGTGCCAGCAGACGAATGGCGGGACCGTACAATGAGCAGTTCTTC.

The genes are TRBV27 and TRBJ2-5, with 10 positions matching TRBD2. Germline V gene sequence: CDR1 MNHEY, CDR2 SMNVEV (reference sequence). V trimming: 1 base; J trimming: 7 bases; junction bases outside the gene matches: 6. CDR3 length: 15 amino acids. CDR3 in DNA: TGTGCCAGCAGTTTATATTTAGCGGGGGGAGTGACCCAGTACTTC. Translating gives CASSLYLAGGVTQYF.

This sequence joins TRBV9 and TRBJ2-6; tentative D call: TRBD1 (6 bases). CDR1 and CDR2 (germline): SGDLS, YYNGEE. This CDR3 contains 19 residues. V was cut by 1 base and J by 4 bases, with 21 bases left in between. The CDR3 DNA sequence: TGTGCCAGCAGCGTATATACCCAGGGGCTGGCTTTAGGGGCCAACGTCCTGACTTTC. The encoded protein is CASSVYTQGLALGANVLTF.

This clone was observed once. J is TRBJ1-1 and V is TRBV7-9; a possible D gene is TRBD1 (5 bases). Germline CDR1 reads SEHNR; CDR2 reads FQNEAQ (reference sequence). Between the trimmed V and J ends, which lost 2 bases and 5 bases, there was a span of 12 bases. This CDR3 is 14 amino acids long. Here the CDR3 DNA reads TGTGCCAGCAGCTTATCGTTTCGGGGGACTGAAGCTTTCTTT. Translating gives CASSLSFRGTEAFF.

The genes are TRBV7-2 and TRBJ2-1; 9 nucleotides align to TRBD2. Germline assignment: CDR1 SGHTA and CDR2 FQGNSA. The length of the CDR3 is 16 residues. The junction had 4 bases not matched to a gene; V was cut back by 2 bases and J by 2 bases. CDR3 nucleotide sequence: TGTGCCAGCAGCTTACTTAGCGGGAGACCCTACAATGAGCAGTTCTTC. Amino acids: CASSLLSGRPYNEQFF.

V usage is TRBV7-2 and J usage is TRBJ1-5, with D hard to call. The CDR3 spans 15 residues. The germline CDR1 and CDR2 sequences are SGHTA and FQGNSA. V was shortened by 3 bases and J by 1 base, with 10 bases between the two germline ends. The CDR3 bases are TGTGCCAGCAGCTTTTCTGGGCTCAGCAATCAGCCCCAGCATTTT. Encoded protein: CASSFSGLSNQPQHF.

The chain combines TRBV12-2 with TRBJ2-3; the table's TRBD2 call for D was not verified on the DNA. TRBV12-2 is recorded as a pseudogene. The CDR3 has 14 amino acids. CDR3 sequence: CASPVGTRSDTQYF. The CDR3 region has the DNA TGTGCAAGTCCGGTCGGGACTAGATCAGATACGCAGTATTTT.

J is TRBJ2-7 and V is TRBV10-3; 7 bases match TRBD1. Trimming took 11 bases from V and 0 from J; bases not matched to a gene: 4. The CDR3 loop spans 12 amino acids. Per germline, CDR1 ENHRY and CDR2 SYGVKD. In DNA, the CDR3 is TGTGCCGCACAGGGGAGCTCCTACGAGCAGTACTTC. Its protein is CAAQGSSYEQYF.